Here is one T cell receptor (beta chain) with its context. Generated by immunoSEQ multiplex PCR, the TCRdb table keeps only in-frame clones and is missing some. The sample consists of about 180,000 clones, around 85% of them appearing once. The sample belongs to a study of blood T cell repertoires in COVID-19. Study context: Specimens from acute and convalescent COVID-19 originated in the United States, Italy and Spain. Sources were T cells, B-cell-depleted T cells, or PBMCs; the material itself was cDNA or gDNA.

With 3 bases clipped from V and 7 bases from J, the junction kept 8 bases outside the gene matches. This CDR3 has 16 residues. Germline V lookup: CDR1 GTSNPN, CDR2 SVGIG (reference sequence). Source material: peripheral blood. The source of this sequence is an elderly woman with acute or convalescent COVID-19. The chain couples TRBV30 to TRBJ2-2; 13 nucleotides match TRBD2. The CDR3 DNA follows: TGTGCCTGGAGCCGGGGACTAGCGGGATATGGCGGGGAGCTGTTTTTT. This gives the protein CAWSRGLAGYGGELFF.